This TCR beta chain is drawn from a study of T cell changes during pregnancy in multiple sclerosis. Produced via immunoSEQ multiplex PCR; TCRdb's table is partial and in-frame only. The sample records about 92,000 clones, 90% to 95% being singletons. The germline V gene encodes CDR1 MNHEY and CDR2 SMNVEV (reference sequence). The CDR3 sequence is 14 residues long. V was pared by 3 bases and J by 2 bases, with 11 bases between. This sample comprised peripheral blood, obtained in the first trimester of pregnancy. V and J are TRBV27 and TRBJ2-7; TRBD2 might be the D (5 bases). The TCR was taken from a female donor with multiple sclerosis, enrolled in a pregnancy study. CDR3 coding DNA: TGTGCCAGCAGTTTTACGGGGTCCCCCTACGAGCAGTACTTC. This encodes CASSFTGSPYEQYF.